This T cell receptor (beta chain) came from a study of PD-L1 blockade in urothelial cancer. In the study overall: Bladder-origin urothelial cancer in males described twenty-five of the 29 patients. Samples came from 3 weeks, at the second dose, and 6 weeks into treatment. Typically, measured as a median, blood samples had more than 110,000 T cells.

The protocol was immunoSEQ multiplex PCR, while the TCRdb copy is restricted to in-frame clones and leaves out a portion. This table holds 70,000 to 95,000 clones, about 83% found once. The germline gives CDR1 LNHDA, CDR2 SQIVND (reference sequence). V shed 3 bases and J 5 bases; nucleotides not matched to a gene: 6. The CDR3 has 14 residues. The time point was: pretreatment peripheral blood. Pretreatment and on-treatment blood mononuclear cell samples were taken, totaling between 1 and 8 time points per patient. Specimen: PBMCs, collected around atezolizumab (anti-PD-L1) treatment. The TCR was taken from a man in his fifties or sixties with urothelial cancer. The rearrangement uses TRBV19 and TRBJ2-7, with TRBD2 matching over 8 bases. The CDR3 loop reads CASSMAGGPNEQYF. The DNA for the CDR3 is TGTGCCAGTAGTATGGCGGGGGGCCCGAACGAGCAGTACTTC.